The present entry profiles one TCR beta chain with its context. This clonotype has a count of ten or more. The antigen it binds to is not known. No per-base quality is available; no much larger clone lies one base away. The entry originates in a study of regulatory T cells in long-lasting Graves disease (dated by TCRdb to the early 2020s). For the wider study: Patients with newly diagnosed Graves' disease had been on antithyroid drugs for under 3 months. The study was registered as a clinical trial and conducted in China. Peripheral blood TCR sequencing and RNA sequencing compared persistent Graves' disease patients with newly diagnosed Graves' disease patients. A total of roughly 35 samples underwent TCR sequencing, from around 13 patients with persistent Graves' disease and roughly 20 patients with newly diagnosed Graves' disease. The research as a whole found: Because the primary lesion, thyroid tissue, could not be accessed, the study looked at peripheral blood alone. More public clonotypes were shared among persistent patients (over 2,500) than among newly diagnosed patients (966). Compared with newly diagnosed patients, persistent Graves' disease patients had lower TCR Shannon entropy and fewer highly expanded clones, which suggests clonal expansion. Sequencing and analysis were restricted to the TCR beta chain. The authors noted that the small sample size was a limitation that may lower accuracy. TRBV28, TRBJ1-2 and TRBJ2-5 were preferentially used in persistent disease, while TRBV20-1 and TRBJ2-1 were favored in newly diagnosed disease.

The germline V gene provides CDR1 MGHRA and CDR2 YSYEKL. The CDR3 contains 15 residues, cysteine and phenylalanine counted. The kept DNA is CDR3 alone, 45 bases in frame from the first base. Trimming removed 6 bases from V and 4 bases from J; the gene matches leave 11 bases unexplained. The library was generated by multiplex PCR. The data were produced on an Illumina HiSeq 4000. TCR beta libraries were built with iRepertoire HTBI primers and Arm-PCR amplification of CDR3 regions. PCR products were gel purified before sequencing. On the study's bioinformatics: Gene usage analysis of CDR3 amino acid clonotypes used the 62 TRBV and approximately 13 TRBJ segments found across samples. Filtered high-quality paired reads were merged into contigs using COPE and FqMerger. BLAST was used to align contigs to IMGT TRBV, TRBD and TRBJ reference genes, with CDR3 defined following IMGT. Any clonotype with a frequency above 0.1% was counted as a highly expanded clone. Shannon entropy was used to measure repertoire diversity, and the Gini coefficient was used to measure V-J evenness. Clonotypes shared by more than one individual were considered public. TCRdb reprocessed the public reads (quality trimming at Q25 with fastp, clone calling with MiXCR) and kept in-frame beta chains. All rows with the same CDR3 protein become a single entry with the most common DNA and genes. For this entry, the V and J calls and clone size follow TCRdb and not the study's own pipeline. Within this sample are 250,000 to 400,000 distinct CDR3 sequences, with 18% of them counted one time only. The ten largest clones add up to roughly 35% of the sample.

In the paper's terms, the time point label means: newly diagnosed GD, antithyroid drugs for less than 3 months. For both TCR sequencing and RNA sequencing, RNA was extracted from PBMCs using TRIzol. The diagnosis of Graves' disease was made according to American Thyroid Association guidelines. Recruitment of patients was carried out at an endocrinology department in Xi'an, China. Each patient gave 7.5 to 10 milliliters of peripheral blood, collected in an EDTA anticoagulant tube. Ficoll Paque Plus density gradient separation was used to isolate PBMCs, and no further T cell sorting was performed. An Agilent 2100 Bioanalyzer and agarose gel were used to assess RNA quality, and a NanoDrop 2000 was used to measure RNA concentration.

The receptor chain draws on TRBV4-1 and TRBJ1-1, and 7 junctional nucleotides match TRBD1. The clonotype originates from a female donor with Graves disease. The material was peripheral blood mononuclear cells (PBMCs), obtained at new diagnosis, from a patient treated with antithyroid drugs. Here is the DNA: TGCGCCAGCAGTCGTAATCACGCAGGGGGCACTGAAGCTTTCTTT. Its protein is CASSRNHAGGTEAFF.